A selection of T cell receptor beta chains follows, all from one sample in a study of CD8+ T cells in alopecia areata. Assay used: immunoSEQ multiplex PCR; TCRdb lists only in-frame clones, some missing. Counted here are over 200,000 clones, around three fifths occurring once; the ten biggest clones make up over 0.4%. The starting material was CD4+ T cells sorted from blood, obtained at week 0. The origin of the receptors is a human donor with alopecia areata. The CDR3 runs from the conserved cysteine through the conserved F or W. A D gene is named only where the DNA matches it firmly. Rows give clone size only sometimes, using once, few, many, or a class for an expanded clone.

V gene	J gene	D gene	clone size	CDR3 DNA	CDR3 protein
TRBV2	TRBJ2-4	TRBD2	-	TGTGCCAGCAGTGAACTCGGGACTAGCGGAGGAATTTTC	CASSELGTSGGIF
TRBV29-1	TRBJ1-1	TRBD1	-	TGCAGCGCGGGGACAGCAGTGAACACTGAAGCTTTCTTT	CSAGTAVNTEAFF
TRBV11-2	TRBJ2-5	-	-	TGTGCCAGCAGGGTGGGCCAAGAGACCCAGTACTTC	CASRVGQETQYF
TRBV6-5	TRBJ2-3	-	-	TGTGCCAGCAGTTACTCGAGCTCACTGAATACGCAGTATTTT	CASSYSSSLNTQYF
TRBV19	TRBJ1-3	-	few	TGTGCCAGTAGTATGGAGTCTGGAAACACCATATATTTT	CASSMESGNTIYF
TRBV7-2	TRBJ2-7	TRBD2	-	TGTGCCAGCAGCTTAGCGCTCTCCGGGACTAGCGGCCGCTCCTACGAGCAGTACTTC	CASSLALSGTSGRSYEQYF
TRBV7-7	TRBJ2-5	-	once	TGTGCTAGCAGCAGGGGACTACAAGAGACCCAGTACTTC	CASSRGLQETQYF
TRBV11-2	TRBJ2-2	-	-	TGTGCCAGCAGCTTAGCGGGGTCCGGGGAGCTGTTTTTT	CASSLAGSGELFF
TRBV5-1	TRBJ2-4	-	-	TGCGCCAGCAGCTTGGGACAGGCGGGAAACATTCAGTACTTC	CASSLGQAGNIQYF
TRBV6-1	TRBJ2-7	-	few	TGTGCCAGCAGTTCCCCAAACTACGAGCAGTACTTC	CASSSPNYEQYF
TRBV6-1	TRBJ2-7	-	-	TGTGCCAGCAACTCAGCCTACGAGCAGTACTTC	CASNSAYEQYF
TRBV7-8	TRBJ2-7	-	-	TGTGCCAGCAGCTTCGCCTACGAGCAGTACTTC	CASSFAYEQYF
TRBV4-2	TRBJ1-4	TRBD1	-	TGTGCCAGCAGCCAAGACAGTGGACAGGGGGAGGAAAAACTGTTTTTT	CASSQDSGQGEEKLFF
TRBV7-9	TRBJ1-5	TRBD1	-	TGTGCCAGCAGCTTAGCCGGGACAGGGGATCAGCCCCAGCATTTT	CASSLAGTGDQPQHF
TRBV19	TRBJ1-2	TRBD1	-	TGTGCCAGTAGACCGACAGGGAACTATGGCTACACCTTC	CASRPTGNYGYTF
TRBV14	TRBJ1-2	-	-	TGTGCCAGCAGCCAAGGGCGGGGGACGAACTATGGCTACACCTTC	CASSQGRGTNYGYTF
TRBV30	TRBJ1-4	-	few	TGTGCCTGGAGCTCTACCCCAATCTCGGGGGAAAAACTGTTTTTT	CAWSSTPISGEKLFF
TRBV7-2	TRBJ2-7	-	few	TGTGCCTCCGCAGGGGTTCCCCTCTACGAGCAGTACTTC	CASAGVPLYEQYF
TRBV30	TRBJ2-3	-	-	TGTGCCACCTCCCTTAGCACAGATACGCAGTATTTT	CATSLSTDTQYF
TRBV7-8	TRBJ1-1	TRBD1	-	TGTGCCAGCACCCTGACAGGGAGGAACACTGAAGCTTTCTTT	CASTLTGRNTEAFF
TRBV29-1	TRBJ2-3	-	-	TGCAGCGTTGGACTCCAGAATACGCAGTATTTT	CSVGLQNTQYF
TRBV19	TRBJ2-2	TRBD1	few	TGTGCCAGTAGTCTCGGGACAGGGTCCTCAAACACCGGGGAGCTGTTTTTT	CASSLGTGSSNTGELFF
TRBV7-8	TRBJ2-3	-	-	TGTGCCAGCAGCTTATATTCGGATACGCAGTATTTT	CASSLYSDTQYF
TRBV30	TRBJ2-1	-	-	TGTGCCTGGAGTAGGCCCATCCCATACAATGAGCAGTTCTTC	CAWSRPIPYNEQFF
TRBV6-5	TRBJ1-2	-	-	TGTGCCAGCAGACGGGACACTCTTAACTATGGCTACACCTTC	CASRRDTLNYGYTF
TRBV6-5	TRBJ1-2	-	-	TGTGCCAGCAGCGCCACCATAAACTATGGCTACACCTTC	CASSATINYGYTF
TRBV5-6	TRBJ2-5	TRBD2	-	TGTGCCAGCAGCTCCCTGACTAGCGGGACCCTACAAGAGACCCAGTACTTC	CASSSLTSGTLQETQYF
TRBV28	TRBJ1-1	-	-	TGTGCCAGCACCATACCGGGCCTCGATAGGAGCACTGAAGCTTTCTTT	CASTIPGLDRSTEAFF
TRBV29-1	TRBJ2-5	-	few	TGCAGCGTTGCCGGGGTATTCCAAGAGACCCAGTACTTC	CSVAGVFQETQYF
TRBV5-1	TRBJ2-5	-	few	TGCGCCAGCAGCTGGAGGGGGGAAGAGACCCAGTACTTC	CASSWRGEETQYF
TRBV19	TRBJ2-3	-	-	TGTGCCAGTAGTATAGGGGCTACGTTTGATACGCAGTATTTT	CASSIGATFDTQYF
TRBV30	TRBJ2-3	-	-	TGTGCCTGTACCGTCTCGAGGTCCACAGATACGCAGTATTTT	CACTVSRSTDTQYF
TRBV9	TRBJ2-5	-	-	TGTGCCAGCAGCCCCGAGGCTCAAGAGACCCAGTACTTC	CASSPEAQETQYF
TRBV29-1	TRBJ1-1	-	-	TGCAGCGTTGAAGGAGTTGAAGCTTTCTTT	CSVEGVEAFF
TRBV30	TRBJ2-4	-	-	TGTGCCTGGAGCAACTTTCGAGCCAAAAACATTCAGTACTTC	CAWSNFRAKNIQYF
TRBV2	TRBJ2-3	-	-	TGTGCCAGCAGTGAAGGGACATCAGATACGCAGTATTTT	CASSEGTSDTQYF
TRBV5-1	TRBJ1-1	-	-	TGCGCCAGCAGCTATGACTTGTACATCACTGAAGCTTTCTTT	CASSYDLYITEAFF
TRBV10-3	TRBJ2-3	-	-	TGTGCCATCAGTGAGCTGAGAGATACGCAGTATTTT	CAISELRDTQYF
TRBV18	TRBJ1-1	-	-	TGTGCCAGCTCACCCGTTGTGGAGGGCACTGAAGCTTTCTTT	CASSPVVEGTEAFF
TRBV7-3	TRBJ2-1	TRBD2	-	TGTGCCAGCAGCTTAAAGTTATCAGCGGGAGTGAATGAGCAGTTCTTC	CASSLKLSAGVNEQFF
TRBV10-3	TRBJ1-2	-	-	TGTGCCATCAGTGTCGGGCAGACTTATGGCTACACCTTC	CAISVGQTYGYTF
TRBV5-6	TRBJ2-3	-	-	TGTGCCAGCAGCGGCAGGGGAACTGCAGGAGTAAGTTCAGATACGCAGTATTTT	CASSGRGTAGVSSDTQYF
TRBV30	TRBJ1-5	TRBD1	-	TGTGCCTGGAGTCGACAGGGGGCGGATCAGCCCCAGCATTTT	CAWSRQGADQPQHF
TRBV4-1	TRBJ2-3	-	-	TGCGCCAGCAGCCAAGGTCGTTGGGGGGACACAGATACGCAGTATTTT	CASSQGRWGDTDTQYF
TRBV7-9	TRBJ2-3	-	-	TGTGCCAGCAGCGGGGAGCTTCGCACAGATACGCAGTATTTT	CASSGELRTDTQYF
TRBV7-3	TRBJ2-3	-	few	TGTGCCAGCAGCTTAACGGGGGCGCGCACAGATACGCAGTATTTT	CASSLTGARTDTQYF
TRBV5-1	TRBJ1-6	-	-	TGCGCCAGCAGCTTGCAGGGAGGAAATTCACCCCTCCACTTT	CASSLQGGNSPLHF
TRBV7-9	TRBJ1-2	TRBD1	-	TGTGCCAGCAGCTTCGGACAGGGGAGATATGGCTACACCTTC	CASSFGQGRYGYTF
TRBV13	TRBJ2-3	TRBD1	-	TGTGCCAGCAGCACCGGGACAGCTAGCACAGATACGCAGTATTTT	CASSTGTASTDTQYF
TRBV30	TRBJ2-3	-	-	TGTGCCTGGAGAGGGTGGGGCACAGATACGCAGTATTTT	CAWRGWGTDTQYF
TRBV6-1	TRBJ2-7	-	few	TGTGCCAGCAGTGTGGGCGGGGAGGGGGCCTACGAGCAGTACTTC	CASSVGGEGAYEQYF
TRBV30	TRBJ1-2	-	-	TGTGCCTGGACGTCTCCCCCCAGTCAACTTGGCTACACCTTC	CAWTSPPSQLGYTF
TRBV25-1	TRBJ2-7	-	-	TGTGCCAGCAGTGCCGCAGGGGTTTACGAGCAGTACTTC	CASSAAGVYEQYF
TRBV5-1	TRBJ2-3	-	-	TGCGCCAGCAACCCGGGGCAGGGGAGCACAGATACGCAGTATTTT	CASNPGQGSTDTQYF